This TCR beta chain was sequenced for a study of shared clonotypes between healthy human individuals. Deep level was the assay's run setting. TCRdb keeps only in-frame clones here, not all; method: immunoSEQ multiplex PCR. This table has 560,000 or so clones, about 96% appearing once. Germline V CDR1 and CDR2: SGHDN, FVKESK. After removal of 0 bases from V and 5 bases from J, the junction contained 5 bases not matched to a gene. CDR3 length: 16 residues. Study-wide results and limits: Blood was the only sampled material, and tissue repertoires likely differ. Generation probabilities of non-shared clonotypes were lower (relative to those shared by all four donors).

A word on this clone: What it binds is unknown.

Naive CD8 populations comprised CD45RO-negative cells positively selected for CCR7, excluding terminally differentiated effector memory CD45RA+ cells. The sequencing sample was made of naive CD8+ T cells sorted from blood. The rearrangement joins TRBV14 to TRBJ2-1; TRBD2 matches 9 bases. The TCR sequence derives from a woman aged 25 to 45 in good health. CDR3 coding DNA: TGTGCCAGCAGCCAAGAGGAGACTAGCGGACACAATGAGCAGTTCTTC. Its translation: CASSQEETSGHNEQFF.